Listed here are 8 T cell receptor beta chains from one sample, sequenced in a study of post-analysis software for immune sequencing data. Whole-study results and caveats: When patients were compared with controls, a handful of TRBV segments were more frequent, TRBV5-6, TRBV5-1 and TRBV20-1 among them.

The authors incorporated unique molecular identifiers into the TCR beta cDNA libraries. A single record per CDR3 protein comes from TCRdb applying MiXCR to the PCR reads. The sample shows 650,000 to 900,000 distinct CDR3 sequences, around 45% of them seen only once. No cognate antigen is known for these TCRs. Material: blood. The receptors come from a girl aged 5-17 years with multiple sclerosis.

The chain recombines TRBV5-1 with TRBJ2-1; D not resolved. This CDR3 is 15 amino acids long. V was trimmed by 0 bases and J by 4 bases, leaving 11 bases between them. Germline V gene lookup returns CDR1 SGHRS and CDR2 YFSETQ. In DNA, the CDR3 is TGCGCCAGCAGCTTGGGGGCTACTCCATACAATGAGCAGTTCTTC. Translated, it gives CASSLGATPYNEQFF.

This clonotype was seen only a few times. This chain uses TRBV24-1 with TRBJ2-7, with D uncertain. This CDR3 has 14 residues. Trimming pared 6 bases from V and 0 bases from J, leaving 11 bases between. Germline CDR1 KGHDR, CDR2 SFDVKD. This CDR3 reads CATSHAESSYEQYF. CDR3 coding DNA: TGTGCCACCAGTCACGCCGAGAGCTCCTACGAGCAGTACTTC.

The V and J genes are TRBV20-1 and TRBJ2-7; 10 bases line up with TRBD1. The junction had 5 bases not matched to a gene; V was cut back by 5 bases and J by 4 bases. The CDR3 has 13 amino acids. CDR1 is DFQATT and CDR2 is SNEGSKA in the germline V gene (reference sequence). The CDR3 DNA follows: TGCAGTGCTTCCGGGACAGGGGTTTACGAGCAGTACTTC. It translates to CSASGTGVYEQYF.

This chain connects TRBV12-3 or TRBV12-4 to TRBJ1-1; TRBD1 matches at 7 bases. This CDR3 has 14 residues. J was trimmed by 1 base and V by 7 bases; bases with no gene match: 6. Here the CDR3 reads CASTKGQSNTEAFF. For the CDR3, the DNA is TGTGCCAGCACGAAGGGACAGTCGAACACTGAAGCTTTCTTT.

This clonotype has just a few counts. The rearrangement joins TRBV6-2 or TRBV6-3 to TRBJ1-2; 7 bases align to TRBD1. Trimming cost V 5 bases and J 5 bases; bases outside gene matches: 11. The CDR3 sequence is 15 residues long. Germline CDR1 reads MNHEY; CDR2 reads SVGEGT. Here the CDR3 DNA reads TGTGCCAGCAGTCTCCGGGACAGCCGCAGTTATGGCTACACCTTC. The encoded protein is CASSLRDSRSYGYTF.

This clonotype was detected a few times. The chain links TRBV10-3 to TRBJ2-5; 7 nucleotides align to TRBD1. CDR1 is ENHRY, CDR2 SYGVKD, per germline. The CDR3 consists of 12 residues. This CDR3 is CATLDREETQYF. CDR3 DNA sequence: TGTGCGACCCTTGACAGGGAAGAGACCCAGTACTTC.

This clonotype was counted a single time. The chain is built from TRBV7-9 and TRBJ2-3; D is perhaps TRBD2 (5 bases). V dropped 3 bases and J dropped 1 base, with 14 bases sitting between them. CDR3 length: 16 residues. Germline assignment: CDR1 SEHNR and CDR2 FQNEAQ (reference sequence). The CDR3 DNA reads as TGTGCCAGCAGCTTGGGTAGCGCCGCTGGCACAGATACGCAGTATTTT. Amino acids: CASSLGSAAGTDTQYF.

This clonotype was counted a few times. As DNA, the CDR3 is TGTGCCAGCAGTCCCATTTTCCGGGGGGACTTCACAGATACGCAGTATTTT. Its translation: CASSPIFRGDFTDTQYF. V is TRBV5-5 and J is TRBJ2-3; 7 bases align to TRBD2. The V and J ends lost 5 bases and 2 bases, in that order; junction bases with no gene match: 14. Germline values: CDR1 SGHKS, CDR2 YYEKEE (reference sequence). CDR3 length equals 17 residues.